This passage covers 13 T cell receptor beta chains from one sample sequenced in a study of beta chain features in type 1 diabetes. Investigators reverse transcribed all isolated RNA, so they sequenced expressed TCRB transcripts. Data came from immunoSEQ multiplex PCR; TCRdb stores just in-frame clones and leaves some out. The repertoire holds about 230,000 clones, with 7.5% to 10% as singletons. The specimen was naive CD4+ T cells from blood. These receptors were taken from a woman under 30 in good health.

This clone was counted between two and nine times. The chain uses TRBV5-6 and TRBJ2-3; TRBD1 aligns across 7 bases. In germline, CDR1 is SGHDT, CDR2 YYEEEE. V was clipped by 4 bases and J by 4 bases; unmatched bases: 9. The CDR3 loop spans 15 amino acids. The CDR3 here is CASSDTGVVADTQYF. Written as DNA, the CDR3 is TGTGCCAGCAGCGATACAGGGGTTGTAGCAGATACGCAGTATTTT.

This clone showed up just a few times. This chain's CDR3 is CAITWGVEEETQYF. Written as DNA, the CDR3 is TGTGCCATCACCTGGGGGGTGGAAGAAGAGACCCAGTACTTC. The chain carries TRBV10-3 and TRBJ2-5, with D perhaps TRBD2 (6 bases). The germline V gene has CDR1 ENHRY and CDR2 SYGVKD. The CDR3 has 14 residues. V was shortened by 7 bases and J by 3 bases, with 15 bases between the two germline ends.

The chain is built from TRBV11-3 and TRBJ2-5; 7 nucleotides line up with TRBD2. Germline-derived CDR1 and CDR2 are SGHNT and YENEEA. V dropped 0 bases and J dropped 4; count of bases not matched to a gene: 5. The CDR3 length is 15 residues. CDR3 sequence reads: CASSLDTREGETQYF. CDR3 DNA sequence: TGTGCCAGCAGCTTAGATACCAGGGAGGGAGAGACCCAGTACTTC.

The gene calls are TRBV7-8 and TRBJ2-3, with 12 bases identical to TRBD1. The J segment lost 1 base and the V segment lost 5 bases, leaving 10 bases of the junction unmatched. CDR1 is SGHVS, CDR2 FQNEAQ, per germline. The CDR3 length is 18 residues. CDR3 sequence: CASSKGTGGGGGTDTQYF. The CDR3 DNA reads TGTGCCAGCAGCAAGGGGACAGGGGGCGGAGGAGGCACAGATACGCAGTATTTT.

This clone was picked up one time. This chain links TRBV11-2 with TRBJ2-7, with 7 nucleotides matching TRBD1. CDR1 is SGHAT and CDR2 is FQNNGV in the germline V gene. The CDR3 covers 14 residues. V gave up 6 bases and J gave up 4 bases; unmatched junction bases: 9. The CDR3 DNA reads TGTGCCAGCAGACGACCTGGGACAGCTTACGAGCAGTACTTC. This gives the protein CASRRPGTAYEQYF.

This clone was seen only a few times. The chain recombines TRBV29-1 with TRBJ1-5; D is possibly TRBD1 (6 bases). V was clipped by 6 bases and J by 3 bases, with 15 bases between them. This CDR3 has 14 residues. Germline CDR1 reads SQVTM; CDR2 reads ANQGSEA. CDR3 protein: CSVVEQGDNQPQHF. As DNA, the CDR3 is TGCAGCGTCGTAGAACAGGGAGACAATCAGCCCCAGCATTTT. The full variable domain, completed using reference TRBV29-1 and TRBJ1-5, is SAVISQKPSRDICQRGTSLTIQCQVDSQVTMMFWYRQQPGQSLTLIATANQGSEATYESGFVIDKFPISRPNLTFSTLTVSNMSPEDSSIYLCSVVEQGDNQPQHFGDGTRLSIL.

This clone was seen only a few times. This rearrangement joins TRBV7-9 to TRBJ2-1; maybe TRBD2 (7 bases). V was clipped by 5 bases and J by 2 bases, with 13 bases between them. This CDR3 spans 15 amino acids. Germline CDR1 is SEHNR and CDR2 is FQNEAQ (reference sequence). CDR3 region: CASSPKGGAYNEQFF. DNA for the CDR3: TGTGCCAGCAGCCCCAAGGGGGGGGCCTACAATGAGCAGTTCTTC.

Points on this clone: The junction and the germline gene differ at one end; a read error may be behind it. The chain uses TRBV28 and TRBJ2-2; perhaps TRBD1 as D (5 bases). Looked up from germline, CDR1 is MDHEN and CDR2 is SYDVKM. The CDR3 length is 16 residues. The CDR3 nucleotides are TGTGCCAGCGGTTTAGATAGGCAGGGAAACACCGGGGAGCTGTTTTTT. Residues: CASGLDRQGNTGELFF. The full variable domain, rest sourced from reference TRBV28 and TRBJ2-2, is DVKVTQSSRYLVKRTGEKVFLECVQDMDHENMFWYRQDPGLGLRLIYFSYDVKMKEKGDIPEGYSVSREKKERFSLILESASTNQTSMYLCASGLDRQGNTGELFFGEGSRLTVL.

This clone has more than one count but fewer than ten. V is TRBV2 and J is TRBJ2-3; 8 bases match TRBD1. The germline V gene encodes CDR1 SNHLY and CDR2 FYNNEI. This CDR3 is built from 14 residues. V lost 7 bases to trimming and J lost 1 base; unmatched junction nucleotides: 4. CDR3: CASKLDRGTDTQYF. CDR3 DNA: TGTGCCAGCAAACTGGACAGGGGCACAGATACGCAGTATTTT.

This clone was recorded only once. V gene TRBV5-1 combines with J gene TRBJ2-5, with TRBD2 matching over 10 bases. Germline CDR1 is SGHRS and CDR2 is YFSETQ. The CDR3 sequence is 15 residues long. V was pared by 4 bases and J by 5 bases, with 8 bases of the junction left unmatched. CDR3 loop: CASSQGLAVRETQYF. In DNA, the CDR3 is TGCGCCAGCAGCCAAGGACTAGCGGTACGGGAGACCCAGTACTTC.

The sample holds a few counts of this clone. The chain recombines TRBV9 with TRBJ2-7; 7 bases are shared with TRBD2. The CDR3 totals 22 residues. V gave up 0 bases and J gave up 6 bases; unmatched junction bases: 30. Germline CDR1 is SGDLS and CDR2 is YYNGEE. The DNA of the CDR3 is TGTGCCAGCAGCGTAGCCCCCTCGAGGGCTCAGTCGGGGTTCCGAAGGGAGGGCGAGCAGTACTTC. Protein product: CASSVAPSRAQSGFRREGEQYF.

This clone was observed a few times. This sequence joins TRBV2 and TRBJ2-1; D might be TRBD2 (5 bases). CDR3 length equals 18 residues. CDR1 and CDR2 from the germline V gene are SNHLY and FYNNEI. The V and J ends lost 0 bases and 0 bases respectively, with 15 bases between them. The CDR3 region has the DNA TGTGCCAGCAGTGAAGCGGACGCACGGAGGAGCTCCTACAATGAGCAGTTCTTC. Its translation is CASSEADARRSSYNEQFF.

This chain joins TRBV30 and TRBJ2-7, with D perhaps TRBD2 (6 bases). Looked up from germline, CDR1 is GTSNPN and CDR2 is SVGIG (reference sequence). Trimming left V 0 bases short and J 5 bases short, with 11 bases between. The CDR3 covers 13 residues. The CDR3 sequence is CAWSVGTSDEQYF. The CDR3 nucleotides read TGTGCCTGGAGTGTTGGGACTTCCGACGAGCAGTACTTC. The full variable domain, rest sourced from reference TRBV30 and TRBJ2-7, is SQTIHQWPATLVQPVGSPLSLECTVEGTSNPNLYWYRQAAGRGLQLLFYSVGIGQISSEVPQNLSASRPQDRQFILSSKKLLLSDSGFYLCAWSVGTSDEQYFGPGTRLTVT.